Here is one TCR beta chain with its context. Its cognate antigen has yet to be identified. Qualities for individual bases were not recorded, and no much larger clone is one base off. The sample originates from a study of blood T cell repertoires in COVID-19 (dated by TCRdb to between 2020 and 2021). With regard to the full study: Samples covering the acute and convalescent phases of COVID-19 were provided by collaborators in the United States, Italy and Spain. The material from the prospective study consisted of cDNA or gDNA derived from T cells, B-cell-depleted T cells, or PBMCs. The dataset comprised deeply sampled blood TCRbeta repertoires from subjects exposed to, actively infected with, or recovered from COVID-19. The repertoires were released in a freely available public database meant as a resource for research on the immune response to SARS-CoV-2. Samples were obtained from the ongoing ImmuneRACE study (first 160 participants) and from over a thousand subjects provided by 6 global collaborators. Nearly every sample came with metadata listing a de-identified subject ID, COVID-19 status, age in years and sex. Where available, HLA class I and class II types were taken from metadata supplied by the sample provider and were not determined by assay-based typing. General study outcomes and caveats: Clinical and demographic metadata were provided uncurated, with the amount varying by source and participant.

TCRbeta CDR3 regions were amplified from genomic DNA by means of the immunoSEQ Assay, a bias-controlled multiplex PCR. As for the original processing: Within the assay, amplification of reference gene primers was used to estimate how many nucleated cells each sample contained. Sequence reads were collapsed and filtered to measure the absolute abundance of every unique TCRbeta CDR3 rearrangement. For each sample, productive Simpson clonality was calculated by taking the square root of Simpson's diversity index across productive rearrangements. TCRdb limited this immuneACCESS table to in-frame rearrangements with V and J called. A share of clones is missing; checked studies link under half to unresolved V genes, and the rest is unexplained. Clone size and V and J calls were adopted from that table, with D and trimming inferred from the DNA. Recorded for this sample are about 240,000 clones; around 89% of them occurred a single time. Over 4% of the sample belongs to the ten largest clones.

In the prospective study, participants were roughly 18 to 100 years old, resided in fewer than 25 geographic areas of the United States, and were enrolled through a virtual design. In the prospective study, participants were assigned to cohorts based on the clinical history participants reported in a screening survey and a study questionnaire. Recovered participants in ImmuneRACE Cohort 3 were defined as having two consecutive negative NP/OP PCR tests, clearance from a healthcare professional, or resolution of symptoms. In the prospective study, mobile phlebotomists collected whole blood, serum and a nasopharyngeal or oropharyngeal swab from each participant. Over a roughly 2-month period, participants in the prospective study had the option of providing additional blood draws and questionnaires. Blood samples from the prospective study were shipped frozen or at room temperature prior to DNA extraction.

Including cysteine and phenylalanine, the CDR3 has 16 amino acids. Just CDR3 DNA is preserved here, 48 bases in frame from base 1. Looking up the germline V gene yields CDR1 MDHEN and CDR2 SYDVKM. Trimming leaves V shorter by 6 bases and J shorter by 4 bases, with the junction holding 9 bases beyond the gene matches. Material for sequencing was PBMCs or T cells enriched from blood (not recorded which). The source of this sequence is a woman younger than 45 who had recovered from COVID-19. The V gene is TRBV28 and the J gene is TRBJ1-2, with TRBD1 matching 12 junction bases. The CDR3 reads CASRLPGQGASYGYTF. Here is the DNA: TGTGCCAGCAGATTACCGGGACAGGGGGCAAGCTATGGCTACACCTTC.